The 2 T cell receptor beta chains below all came from one sample that was sequenced in a study of T cell responses to AZD1222 COVID-19 vaccine. Assay used: immunoSEQ multiplex PCR; TCRdb lists only in-frame clones, some missing. This table has more than 95,000 clones, over 75% appearing once. The sequencing used peripheral blood, collected on day 0 of AZD1222 vaccination. The receptors were sampled from an adult in good health.

V is TRBV12-3 or TRBV12-4 and J is TRBJ1-1; D unresolved. Trimming removed 8 bases at V and 10 bases at J, with 20 bases between. This CDR3 comprises 13 residues. As DNA, the CDR3 is TGTGCCAGCGCGGAGGGTTTCGATTTGGGAGCTTTCTTT. Its protein is CASAEGFDLGAFF.

This clone was found a few times. CDR3 sequence reads: CASSLRQGVKSYEQYF. The DNA for the CDR3 is TGTGCCAGTAGTTTAAGACAGGGGGTGAAATCCTACGAGCAGTACTTC. This chain connects TRBV19 to TRBJ2-7, with TRBD1 matching 9 bases. V was clipped by 5 bases and J by 1 base; unmatched bases: 9. This CDR3 is built from 16 residues. CDR1 is LNHDA, CDR2 SQIVND, per germline (reference sequence).